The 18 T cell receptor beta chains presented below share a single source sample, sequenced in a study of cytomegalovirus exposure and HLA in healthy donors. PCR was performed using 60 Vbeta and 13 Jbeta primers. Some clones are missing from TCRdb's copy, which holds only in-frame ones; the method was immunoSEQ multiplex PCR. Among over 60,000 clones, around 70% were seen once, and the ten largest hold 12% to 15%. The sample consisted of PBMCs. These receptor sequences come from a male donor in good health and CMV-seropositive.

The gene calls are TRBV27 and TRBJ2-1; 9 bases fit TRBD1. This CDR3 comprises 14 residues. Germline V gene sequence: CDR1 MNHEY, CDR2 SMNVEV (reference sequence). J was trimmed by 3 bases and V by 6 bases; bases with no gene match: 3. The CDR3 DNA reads TGTGCCAGCAGCCGGGACAGGGACTACAATGAGCAGTTCTTC. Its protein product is CASSRDRDYNEQFF.

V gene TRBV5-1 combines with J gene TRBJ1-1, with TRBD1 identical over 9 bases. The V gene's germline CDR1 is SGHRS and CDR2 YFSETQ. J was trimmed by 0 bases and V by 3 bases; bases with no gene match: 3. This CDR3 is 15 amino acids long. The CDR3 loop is CASSWDRVMNTEAFF. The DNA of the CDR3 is TGCGCCAGCAGCTGGGACAGGGTCATGAACACTGAAGCTTTCTTT.

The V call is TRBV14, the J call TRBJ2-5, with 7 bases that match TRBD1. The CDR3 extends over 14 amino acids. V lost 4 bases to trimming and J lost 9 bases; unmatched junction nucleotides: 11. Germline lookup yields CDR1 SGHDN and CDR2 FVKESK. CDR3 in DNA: TGTGCCAGCAGCCGAGACAGGGTTTTGCAGGCCCAGTACTTC. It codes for CASSRDRVLQAQYF.

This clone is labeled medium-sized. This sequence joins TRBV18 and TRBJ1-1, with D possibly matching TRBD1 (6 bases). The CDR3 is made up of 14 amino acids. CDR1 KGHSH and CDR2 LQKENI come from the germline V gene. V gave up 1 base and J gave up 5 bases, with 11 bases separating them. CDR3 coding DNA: TGTGCCAGCTCACCACAGGGGGGGGGAACTGAAGCTTTCTTT. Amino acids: CASSPQGGGTEAFF. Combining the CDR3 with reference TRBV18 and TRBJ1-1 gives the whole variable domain NAGVMQNPRHLVRRRGQEARLRCSPMKGHSHVYWYRQLPEEGLKFMVYLQKENIIDESGMPKERFSAEFPKEGPSILRIQQVVRGDSAAYFCASSPQGGGTEAFFGQGTRLTVV.

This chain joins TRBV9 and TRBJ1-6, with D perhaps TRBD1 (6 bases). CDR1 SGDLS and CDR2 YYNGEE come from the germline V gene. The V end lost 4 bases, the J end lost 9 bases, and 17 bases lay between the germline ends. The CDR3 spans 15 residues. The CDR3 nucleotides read TGTGCCAGCAGCCCCTCCCCAGGGGTTAGTTCACCCCTCCACTTT. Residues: CASSPSPGVSSPLHF.

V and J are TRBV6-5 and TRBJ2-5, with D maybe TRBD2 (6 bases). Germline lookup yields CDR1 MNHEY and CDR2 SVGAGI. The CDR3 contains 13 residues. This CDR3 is CASAGRRQETQYF. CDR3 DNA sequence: TGTGCGTCCGCGGGGAGGAGGCAAGAGACCCAGTACTTC.

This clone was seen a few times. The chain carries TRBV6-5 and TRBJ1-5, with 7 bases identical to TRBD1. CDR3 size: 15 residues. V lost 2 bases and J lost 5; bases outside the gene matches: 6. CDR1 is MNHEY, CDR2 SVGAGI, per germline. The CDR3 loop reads CASSYTSGTDQPQHF. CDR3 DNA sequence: TGTGCCAGCAGTTACACGTCCGGGACAGATCAGCCCCAGCATTTT.

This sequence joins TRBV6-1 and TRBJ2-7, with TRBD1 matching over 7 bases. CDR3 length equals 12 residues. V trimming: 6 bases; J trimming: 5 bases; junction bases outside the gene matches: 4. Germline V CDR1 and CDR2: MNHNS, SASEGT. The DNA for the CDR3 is TGTGCCAGCAGGACAGGGCCCAACGAGCAGTACTTC. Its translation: CASRTGPNEQYF.

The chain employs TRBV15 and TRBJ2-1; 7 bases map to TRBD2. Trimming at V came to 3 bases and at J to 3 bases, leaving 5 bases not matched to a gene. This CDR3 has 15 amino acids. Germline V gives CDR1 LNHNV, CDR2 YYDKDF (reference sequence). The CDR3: CATSRLAALYNEQFF. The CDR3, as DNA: TGTGCCACCAGCAGGCTAGCGGCACTCTACAATGAGCAGTTCTTC.

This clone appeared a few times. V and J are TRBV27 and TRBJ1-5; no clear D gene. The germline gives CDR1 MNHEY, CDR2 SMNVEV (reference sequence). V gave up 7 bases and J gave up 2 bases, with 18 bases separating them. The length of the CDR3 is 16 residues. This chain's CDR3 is CASTPWARGGNQPQHF. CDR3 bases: TGTGCCAGCACCCCATGGGCCCGGGGAGGCAATCAGCCCCAGCATTTT.

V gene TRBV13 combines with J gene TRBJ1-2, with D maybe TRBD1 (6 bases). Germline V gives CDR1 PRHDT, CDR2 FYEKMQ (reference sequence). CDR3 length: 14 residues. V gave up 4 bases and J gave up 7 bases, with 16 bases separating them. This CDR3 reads CASSSLGGERGYTF. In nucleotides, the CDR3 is TGTGCCAGCAGCTCCCTAGGGGGAGAACGTGGCTACACCTTC.

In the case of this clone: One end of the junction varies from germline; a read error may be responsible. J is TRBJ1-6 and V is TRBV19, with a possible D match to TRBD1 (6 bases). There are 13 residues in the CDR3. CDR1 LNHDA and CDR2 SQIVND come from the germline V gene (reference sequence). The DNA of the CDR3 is TGTGCCGGTAGTGAGGGGGATAATTCACCCCTCCACTTT. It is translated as CAGSEGDNSPLHF.

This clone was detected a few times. Written as DNA, the CDR3 is TGTGCTAGTGGGACTAGCGGGAGATCCTCTGGGGCCAACGTCCTGACTTTC. Translation: CASGTSGRSSGANVLTF. The rearrangement links TRBV12-5 to TRBJ2-6; 12 nucleotides agree with TRBD2. Trimming at V came to 6 bases and at J to 0 bases, leaving 3 bases not matched to a gene. The germline V gene encodes CDR1 LGHNT and CDR2 FRNRAP. The CDR3 contains 17 residues. The full variable domain, with the rest looked up from reference TRBV12-5 and TRBJ2-6, is DARVTQTPRHKVTEMGQEVTMRCQPILGHNTVFWYRQTMMQGLELLAYFRNRAPLDDSGMPKDRFSAEMPDATLATLKIQPSEPRDSAVYFCASGTSGRSSGANVLTFGAGSRLTVL.

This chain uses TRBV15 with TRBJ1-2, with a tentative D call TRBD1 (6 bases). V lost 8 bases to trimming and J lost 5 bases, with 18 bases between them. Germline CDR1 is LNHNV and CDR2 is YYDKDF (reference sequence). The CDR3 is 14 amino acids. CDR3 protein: CATVGGGGSYGYTF. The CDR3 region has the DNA TGTGCCACCGTGGGAGGGGGGGGGTCATATGGCTACACCTTC.

CDR3 DNA sequence: TGTGCCAGCAGCACCTACAGCACTAGCACAGATACGCAGTATTTT. Its translation: CASSTYSTSTDTQYF. This chain links TRBV11-2 with TRBJ2-3; no reliable D call. Trimming removed 5 bases from V and 0 bases from J, with 12 bases in between. From germline, CDR1 is SGHAT and CDR2 FQNNGV. The CDR3 loop spans 15 amino acids.

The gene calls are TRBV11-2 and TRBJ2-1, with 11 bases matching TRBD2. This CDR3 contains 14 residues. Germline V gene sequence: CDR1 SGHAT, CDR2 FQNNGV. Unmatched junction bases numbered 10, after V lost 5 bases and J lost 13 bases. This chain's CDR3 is CASSRLTSGSYQFF. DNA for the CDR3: TGTGCCAGCAGCCGTCTAACTAGCGGGAGTTATCAGTTCTTC.

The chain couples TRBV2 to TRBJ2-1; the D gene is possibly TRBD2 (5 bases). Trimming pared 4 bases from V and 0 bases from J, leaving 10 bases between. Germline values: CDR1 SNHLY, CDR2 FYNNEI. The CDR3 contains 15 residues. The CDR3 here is CASSADSYSYNEQFF. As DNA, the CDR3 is TGTGCCAGCAGTGCGGACTCTTACTCCTACAATGAGCAGTTCTTC.

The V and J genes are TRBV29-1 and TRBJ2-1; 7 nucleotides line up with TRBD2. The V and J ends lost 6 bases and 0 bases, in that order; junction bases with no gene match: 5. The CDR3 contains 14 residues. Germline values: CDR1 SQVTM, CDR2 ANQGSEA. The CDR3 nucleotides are TGCAGCGTCCCCTCTAGCGGCTCCTACAATGAGCAGTTCTTC. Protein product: CSVPSSGSYNEQFF.